Presented here are 20 T cell receptor beta chains from one specimen sequenced in a study of cytomegalovirus exposure and HLA in healthy donors. The PCR employed 60 Vbeta primers together with 13 Jbeta primers. Produced via immunoSEQ multiplex PCR; TCRdb's table is partial and in-frame only. This sample has 150,000 to 200,000 clones, with about 80% found just once. Sequenced input: PBMCs. The receptors shown here come from a man between 18 and 29 years old in good health and CMV-seropositive.

This chain uses TRBV7-9 with TRBJ1-1; D perhaps matches TRBD1 (6 bases). CDR1 is SEHNR, CDR2 FQNEAQ, per germline (reference sequence). The CDR3 runs to 12 residues. V was shortened by 8 bases and J by 11 bases, with 18 bases between the two germline ends. CDR3 region: CASSKGGAEAFF. Here the CDR3 DNA reads TGTGCCAGCTCCAAGGGGGGGGCGGAGGCTTTCTTT.

This clone was counted only a few times. The CDR3 loop is CASASTSVDEQFF. As DNA, the CDR3 is TGTGCCAGCGCCAGCACTAGTGTCGATGAGCAGTTCTTC. This chain joins TRBV6-1 and TRBJ2-1, with D possibly being TRBD2 (5 bases). CDR1 MNHNS and CDR2 SASEGT come from the germline V gene. Trimming left V 8 bases short and J 8 bases short, with 16 bases between. The CDR3 is made up of 13 amino acids.

This rearrangement joins TRBV7-8 to TRBJ1-1; no firm D call. The CDR3 is 14 residues long. Germline V gene data show CDR1 as SGHVS and CDR2 as FQNEAQ. The germline V and J ends were trimmed by 2 bases and 1 base, with 8 bases remaining between them. CDR3 sequence: CASSLSTPNTEAFF. CDR3 nucleotides: TGTGCCAGCAGCTTATCCACACCGAACACTGAAGCTTTCTTT.

The chain combines TRBV6-1 with TRBJ1-2; TRBD1 matches at 7 bases. CDR3 length: 13 residues. V trimming: 7 bases; J trimming: 7 bases; junction bases outside the gene matches: 9. Germline CDR1 reads MNHNS; CDR2 reads SASEGT. The CDR3 nucleotides are TGTGCCAGCATTCTCCGGGACAGAGGTGGCTACACCTTC. Amino acids: CASILRDRGGYTF.

The chain uses TRBV6-5 and TRBJ2-1; D possibly corresponds to TRBD2 (6 bases). The V gene lost 8 bases and the J gene lost 0 bases, with 14 bases spanning the gap. Per the germline V gene, CDR1 is MNHEY and CDR2 is SVGAGI. The CDR3 has 15 amino acids. CDR3 DNA: TGTGCCAGCGGGGCTCGGGGGAGCTCCTACAATGAGCAGTTCTTC. Its protein is CASGARGSSYNEQFF.

This clone was seen a handful of times. This rearrangement joins TRBV2 to TRBJ1-4; D possibly corresponds to TRBD1 (6 bases). The CDR3 spans 15 residues. The germline gives CDR1 SNHLY, CDR2 FYNNEI. V was clipped by 6 bases and J by 4 bases, with 15 bases between them. The CDR3 DNA is TGTGCCAGCAGGAACACCGGGACATATAATGAAAAACTGTTTTTT. Its protein is CASRNTGTYNEKLFF.

The chain links TRBV19 to TRBJ2-1; TRBD2 agrees at 10 bases. This CDR3 contains 14 residues. J was trimmed by 8 bases and V by 4 bases; bases with no gene match: 5. Per germline, CDR1 LNHDA and CDR2 SQIVND (reference sequence). The chain's CDR3 is CASSRASGSDEQFF. Written as DNA, the CDR3 is TGTGCCAGTAGTAGGGCTAGCGGGAGCGATGAGCAGTTCTTC.

J is TRBJ2-1 and V is TRBV16; 8 nucleotides match TRBD2. There are 14 residues in the CDR3. CDR1 and CDR2 (germline): KGHSY, FQNENV. The V segment lost 6 bases and the J segment 5 bases; nucleotides outside the gene matches: 6. This chain's CDR3 is CASSPGTSNNEQFF. CDR3 nucleotide sequence: TGTGCCAGCAGTCCCGGGACTAGTAACAATGAGCAGTTCTTC.

V gene TRBV10-3 combines with J gene TRBJ2-6, with 7 bases matching TRBD1. The trim removed 8 bases at V and 3 bases at J, leaving 10 bases unmatched. The CDR3 spans 16 residues. CDR1 is ENHRY and CDR2 is SYGVKD in the germline V gene. This CDR3 reads CAIAQGVDIGANVLTF. The CDR3, as DNA: TGTGCCATCGCCCAGGGGGTCGATATTGGGGCCAACGTCCTGACTTTC.

This clone was seen more than once but under ten times. This chain's CDR3 is CASSPGQAVTDTQYF. DNA of the CDR3: TGTGCCAGCAGTCCGGGACAGGCGGTCACAGATACGCAGTATTTT. The chain employs TRBV28 and TRBJ2-3, with 8 bases fitting TRBD1. Germline CDR1 reads MDHEN; CDR2 reads SYDVKM. V shed 5 bases, J shed 2 bases, and the junction held 6 bases outside the gene matches. The CDR3 length is 15 residues.

The chain links TRBV7-9 to TRBJ2-6; perhaps TRBD1 as D (5 bases). The V gene's germline CDR1 is SEHNR and CDR2 FQNEAQ (reference sequence). Trimming left V 1 base short and J 2 bases short, with 9 bases between. This CDR3 has 16 amino acids. This CDR3 is CASSLVSGTGANVLTF. DNA for the CDR3: TGTGCCAGCAGCTTAGTGTCAGGGACTGGGGCCAACGTCCTGACTTTC.

The V gene is TRBV28, the J gene TRBJ2-3; D not certain. The germline CDR1 and CDR2 sequences are MDHEN and SYDVKM. V lost 3 bases, J lost 6 bases, and 13 bases lay in between. There are 14 residues in the CDR3. CDR3 residues: CASSLIGVKDTQYF. In DNA, the CDR3 is TGTGCCAGCAGTTTGATTGGAGTCAAGGATACGCAGTATTTT.

There are a few counts of this clone. This likely traces to a read error, being one base from a far larger clone. The chain recombines TRBV5-6 with TRBJ1-4; no firm D call. The CDR3 length is 14 residues. CDR1 is SGHDT, CDR2 YYEEEE, per germline. V was shortened by 0 bases and J by 7 bases, with 10 bases between the two germline ends. CDR3 sequence reads: CASSLGQFPEKLFF. Here the CDR3 DNA reads TGTGCCAGCAGCTTGGGGCAGTTTCCTGAAAAACTGTTTTTT.

The chain has TRBV4-1 and TRBJ1-2, with a possible D match to TRBD1 (6 bases). The CDR3 loop spans 16 amino acids. CDR1 and CDR2 from the germline V gene are MGHRA and YSYEKL. The V end was cut by 4 bases, the J end by 8 bases, with 23 bases between. The CDR3 loop is CASSLSQVGGHRGYTF. DNA for the CDR3: TGCGCCAGCAGCCTCTCACAGGTTGGGGGCCATCGCGGCTACACCTTC.

Here the CDR3 DNA reads TGTGCCAGCAGTTACCCCACAGGTCAGATCTACGAGCAGTACTTC. As protein: CASSYPTGQIYEQYF. The chain is built from TRBV6-5 and TRBJ2-7; TRBD1 is a possible D gene (5 bases). In germline, CDR1 is MNHEY, CDR2 SVGAGI. This CDR3 is built from 15 residues. V was pared by 2 bases and J by 3 bases, with 14 bases between.

CDR3 nucleotide sequence: TGTGCCAGTAGTTTACGACAGGGGCGGAATGAAAAACTGTTTTTT. Protein: CASSLRQGRNEKLFF. V gene TRBV19 combines with J gene TRBJ1-4; TRBD1 agrees at 8 bases. Looked up from germline, CDR1 is LNHDA and CDR2 is SQIVND (reference sequence). The CDR3 extends over 15 amino acids. V was clipped by 5 bases and J by 5 bases; unmatched bases: 7.

J is TRBJ1-2 and V is TRBV5-1; 7 nucleotides line up with TRBD1. The CDR3 runs to 13 residues. The germline V gene has CDR1 SGHRS and CDR2 YFSETQ. Trimming removed 4 bases from V and 6 bases from J; junction bases left unmatched: 6. The CDR3 DNA is TGCGCCAGCAGCCGAAGACAGGGAGATGGCTACACCTTC. Translation: CASSRRQGDGYTF.

This clone was counted a single time. The CDR3 DNA follows: TGTGCCAGCAGCTTAGATAAATTCGGGGACACTGAAGCTTTCTTT. This encodes CASSLDKFGDTEAFF. The chain combines TRBV7-9 with TRBJ1-1; D gene unclear. With 1 base removed from V and 3 bases from J, the gap between germline ends came to 12 bases. Germline V gene sequence: CDR1 SEHNR, CDR2 FQNEAQ (reference sequence). The CDR3 extends over 15 amino acids.

This clone was counted a single time. The gene calls are TRBV4-2 and TRBJ1-5; 10 bases fit TRBD1. V shed 0 bases, J shed 2 bases, and the junction held 7 bases outside the gene matches. Germline V CDR1 and CDR2: LGHNA, YNFKEQ. The CDR3 runs 18 residues. The CDR3 DNA follows: TGTGCCAGCAGCCAAGATGGACAGGGGGATCTCGGCAATCAGCCCCAGCATTTT. It encodes CASSQDGQGDLGNQPQHF.

The chain uses TRBV27 and TRBJ2-7; 8 bases align to TRBD1. The germline CDR1 and CDR2 sequences are MNHEY and SMNVEV (reference sequence). The CDR3 spans 15 residues. V lost 6 bases and J lost 1; bases outside the gene matches: 8. CDR3 DNA: TGTGCCAGCAGCCTAAGGCAGGGGGCATCCTACGAGCAGTACTTC. Its protein product is CASSLRQGASYEQYF.